The 11 T cell receptor beta chains reported below all come from one sample, sequenced in a study of T-cell reconstitution after alpha-beta-depleted transplantation in children. Unique molecular identifiers were incorporated when the TCRbeta library was constructed. TCRdb reprocessed the PCR reads via MiXCR and lists one record per CDR3 protein. The sample lists some 600,000 distinct CDR3 sequences; roughly 17% were seen once. The sample here was PBMCs from the stem cell graft donor, taken from the stem cell graft. Receptors were obtained from a human donor who donated a stem cell graft to a child with acute myeloid leukemia.

This clonotype was seen ten or more times. V and J are TRBV29-1 and TRBJ2-4; 9 bases map to TRBD1. The trim removed 5 bases at V and 5 bases at J, leaving 10 bases unmatched. Germline lookup yields CDR1 SQVTM and CDR2 ANQGSEA. There are 15 residues in the CDR3. This CDR3 reads CSVTVTGGAQNIQYF. The CDR3 DNA is TGCAGCGTTACCGTCACAGGGGGCGCACAAAACATTCAGTACTTC.

This clonotype showed up many times. The CDR3 DNA reads as TGTGCCACCAGCAGGAGACCGATCGATCAGCCCCAGCATTTT. Its protein product is CATSRRPIDQPQHF. The chain is built from TRBV15 and TRBJ1-5, with unresolved D. Per germline, CDR1 LNHNV and CDR2 YYDKDF (reference sequence). CDR3 length: 14 amino acids. Trimming removed 3 bases at V and 5 bases at J, with 11 bases between.

In its sample, this clonotype was seen many times. The chain links TRBV12-3 or TRBV12-4 to TRBJ2-1; TRBD1 or TRBD2 may be the D gene (5 bases each). This CDR3 is built from 14 residues. Trimming took off 6 bases at V and 8 bases at J, with 17 bases between the two ends. The CDR3 reads CASSQWGPTDEQFF. Here the CDR3 DNA reads TGTGCCAGCAGCCAATGGGGACCAACGGATGAGCAGTTCTTC.

In the case of this clonotype: This may stem from a read error, because a much larger clone lies one nucleotide away. The J gene is TRBJ2-7, the V gene TRBV7-2; D call uncertain. V lost 3 bases and J lost 3, with 6 bases in between. Germline V gene sequence: CDR1 SGHTA, CDR2 FQGNSA. CDR3 length: 12 amino acids. The CDR3 DNA reads TGTGCCAGCAGCTTGACAATCTACGAGCAGTACTTC. Amino acids: CASSLTIYEQYF.

This clonotype was counted many times. The chain combines TRBV12-3 or TRBV12-4 with TRBJ2-1; unclear D gene. The CDR3 loop spans 14 amino acids. Trimming cost V 5 bases and J 2 bases, with 10 bases left between them. The CDR3 region is CASSPGSPYNEQFF. CDR3 coding DNA: TGTGCCAGCAGTCCGGGCTCCCCCTACAATGAGCAGTTCTTC.

There are many counts of this clonotype. The chain recombines TRBV15 with TRBJ2-5; D gene ambiguous. Trimming left V 3 bases short and J 5 bases short, with 13 bases between. CDR3 size: 14 residues. CDR1 LNHNV and CDR2 YYDKDF come from the germline V gene (reference sequence). The CDR3 reads CATSSPDNDETQYF. The CDR3 coding sequence is TGTGCCACCAGCAGCCCTGATAACGATGAGACCCAGTACTTC.

The J gene is TRBJ2-5, the V gene TRBV28; D not certain. The CDR3 covers 13 residues. Trimming cost V 6 bases and J 1 base, with 9 bases left between them. The germline V gene has CDR1 MDHEN and CDR2 SYDVKM. CDR3 sequence: CASRYDPQETQYF. For the CDR3, the DNA is TGTGCCAGCAGGTACGACCCCCAAGAGACCCAGTACTTC.

This chain links TRBV29-1 with TRBJ2-3; D call uncertain. The CDR3 sequence is 16 residues long. Germline CDR1 reads SQVTM; CDR2 reads ANQGSEA. V lost 6 bases and J 1 base, leaving 20 bases between the germline ends. This CDR3 is CSVGPARHEGTDTQYF. The CDR3 coding sequence is TGCAGCGTCGGGCCGGCACGTCACGAAGGCACAGATACGCAGTATTTT.

This clonotype showed up just a few times. V and J are TRBV9 and TRBJ2-2, with TRBD1 matching 7 bases. Losses at the gene ends were 0 bases for V and 2 bases for J; bases not matched to a gene: 4. The CDR3 has 16 residues. Germline CDR1 SGDLS, CDR2 YYNGEE. For the CDR3, the DNA is TGTGCCAGCAGCGTAGCAGGGGGAATCAACACCGGGGAGCTGTTTTTT. This gives the protein CASSVAGGINTGELFF.

A word on this clonotype: A junction boundary mismatches the germline segment, possibly from a read error. The chain employs TRBV12-3 or TRBV12-4 and TRBJ2-3; no definite D call. CDR3 length: 12 amino acids. CDR3 coding DNA: TGTGCCAGGAGTTCGTGGCCAGATACGCAGTATTTT. Residues: CARSSWPDTQYF.

The chain links TRBV20-1 to TRBJ2-3; D perhaps matches TRBD2 (6 bases). Looked up from germline, CDR1 is DFQATT and CDR2 is SNEGSKA (reference sequence). Trimming took off 4 bases at V and 0 bases at J, with 8 bases between the two ends. This CDR3 has 13 amino acids. CDR3 protein: CSATLASTDTQYF. DNA of the CDR3: TGCAGTGCTACACTAGCCAGCACAGATACGCAGTATTTT.